This is a list of T cell receptor beta chains from one sample in a study of blood T cell repertoires in COVID-19. TCRdb's table, derived via immunoSEQ multiplex PCR, lists solely in-frame clones and lacks some. Of around 270,000 clones in the sample, around 89% were seen once. Sequencing used peripheral blood. The receptors derive from a man aged 30 to 45 with acute or convalescent COVID-19. The CDR3 runs from the conserved cysteine through the conserved F or W. D genes are given only for firm matches. Size values are once, few and many counts, or a class for expanded clones, and some rows have none.

D	size	V	J	CDR3	DNA
TRBD1	NA	TRBV6-4	TRBJ2-6	CASSPGQGALAGANVLTF	TGTGCCAGCAGCCCGGGACAGGGGGCGCTGGCTGGGGCCAACGTCCTGACTTTC
NA	NA	TRBV30	TRBJ1-2	CAWGVGQNYGYTF	TGTGCCTGGGGTGTTGGGCAGAACTATGGCTACACCTTC
TRBD1	NA	TRBV28	TRBJ1-2	CASSLPRTGGFSYGYTF	TGTGCCAGCAGTTTACCCCGGACAGGGGGCTTTAGCTATGGCTACACCTTC
TRBD1	once	TRBV28	TRBJ2-7	CASTSVGQGAYEQYF	TGTGCCAGCACCTCTGTGGGGCAGGGGGCCTACGAGCAGTACTTC
NA	NA	TRBV4-1	TRBJ2-1	CASSQGGWVGNEQFF	TGCGCCAGCAGCCAAGGCGGGTGGGTGGGGAATGAGCAGTTCTTC
TRBD1	NA	TRBV28	TRBJ2-3	CASSSPRDRAQDTQYF	TGTGCCAGCAGTTCTCCCCGGGACAGGGCTCAAGATACGCAGTATTTT
TRBD1	NA	TRBV5-6	TRBJ2-1	CASSPTGVRFYNEQFF	TGTGCCAGCAGCCCCACAGGGGTCAGGTTTTACAATGAGCAGTTCTTC
TRBD1	NA	TRBV2	TRBJ1-1	CASTERQGFTEAFF	TGTGCCAGCACCGAACGACAGGGTTTCACTGAAGCTTTCTTT
TRBD2	NA	TRBV6-5	TRBJ2-5	CASRRAGVGGETQYF	TGTGCCAGCAGAAGAGCGGGAGTGGGAGGAGAGACCCAGTACTTC
NA	NA	TRBV5-1	TRBJ2-2	CASSQSVTGELFF	TGCGCCAGCAGTCAGAGCGTTACCGGGGAGCTGTTTTTT
TRBD2	NA	TRBV7-9	TRBJ2-3	CASSDLAGPLTDTQYF	TGTGCCAGCAGCGACTTAGCGGGGCCCCTCACAGATACGCAGTATTTT
NA	NA	TRBV19	TRBJ1-3	CASSPEGRANTIYF	TGTGCCAGTAGTCCGGAGGGACGGGCAAACACCATATATTTT
NA	NA	TRBV29-1	TRBJ1-3	CSVEFVNSGNTIYF	TGCAGCGTTGAGTTCGTAAACTCTGGAAACACCATATATTTT
TRBD2	NA	TRBV19	TRBJ2-3	CASSGLAGGPGTDTQYF	TGTGCCAGTAGTGGACTAGCGGGAGGGCCAGGGACAGATACGCAGTATTTT
NA	NA	TRBV7-2	TRBJ2-1	CASSLFANPNNEQFF	TGTGCCAGCAGCTTATTCGCAAACCCTAACAATGAGCAGTTCTTC
TRBD1	NA	TRBV10-2	TRBJ2-3	CASRGDREVRDTQYF	TGCGCCAGCAGAGGGGACAGGGAAGTACGAGATACGCAGTATTTT
TRBD2	NA	TRBV24-1	TRBJ2-3	CATSDRGLAGNTDTQYF	TGTGCCACCAGTGATCGTGGACTAGCGGGAAACACAGATACGCAGTATTTT
NA	NA	TRBV18	TRBJ2-7	CASSTPYEQYF	TGTGCCAGCTCAACTCCCTACGAGCAGTACTTC
TRBD1	once	TRBV5-1	TRBJ1-2	CASSSGQGIFGANYGYTF	TGCGCCAGCAGCTCGGGACAGGGGATTTTCGGGGCTAACTATGGCTACACCTTC
TRBD2	NA	TRBV24-1	TRBJ2-5	CATNDSGFQETQYF	TGTGCCACCAATGATAGCGGGTTCCAAGAGACCCAGTACTTC
NA	NA	TRBV6-5	TRBJ1-5	CASRQGSQPQHF	TGTGCCAGCAGGCAGGGTAGTCAGCCCCAGCATTTT
NA	NA	TRBV18	TRBJ1-1	CASSPFGEDTEAFF	TGTGCCAGCTCACCATTTGGGGAGGACACTGAAGCTTTCTTT
TRBD2	NA	TRBV5-1	TRBJ2-1	CASSFAGGTYNEQFF	TGCGCCAGCAGCTTCGCGGGAGGGACCTACAATGAGCAGTTCTTC
NA	NA	TRBV7-2	TRBJ1-5	CASSLGSRSNQPQHF	TGTGCCAGCAGCCTAGGGAGCCGGAGCAATCAGCCCCAGCATTTT
TRBD2	NA	TRBV27	TRBJ2-5	CASSPVLVAGVLETQYF	TGTGCCAGCAGTCCCGTCTTGGTAGCGGGAGTGTTAGAGACCCAGTACTTC
NA	NA	TRBV3-1/TRBV3-2	TRBJ2-2	CASSQGPRGSTGELFF	TGTGCCAGCAGCCAAGGACCCCGGGGGTCCACCGGGGAGCTGTTTTTT
TRBD2	NA	TRBV2	TRBJ2-1	CASREREGPSNEQFF	TGTGCCAGCAGGGAGCGGGAGGGCCCTAGTAATGAGCAGTTCTTC
NA	NA	TRBV4-1	TRBJ1-1	CASRQPGDTEAFF	TGCGCCAGCAGACAGCCAGGGGACACTGAAGCTTTCTTT
NA	NA	TRBV2	TRBJ1-6	CASTAGDLSYNSPLHF	TGTGCCAGCACCGCAGGGGATCTCTCCTATAATTCACCCCTCCACTTT
TRBD2	NA	TRBV7-8	TRBJ2-7	CASSLSRLASYEQYF	TGTGCCAGCAGCTTATCCCGACTAGCCTCCTACGAGCAGTACTTC
NA	NA	TRBV7-9	TRBJ1-1	CASSPVNSEAFF	TGTGCCAGCAGCCCGGTTAACAGTGAAGCTTTCTTT
NA	once	TRBV5-1	TRBJ1-1	CASSTMPVNTEAFF	TGCGCCAGCAGCACCATGCCGGTGAACACTGAAGCTTTCTTT
NA	NA	TRBV27	TRBJ1-1	CASSWKGGEGEAFF	TGTGCCAGCAGTTGGAAGGGAGGAGAGGGTGAAGCTTTCTTT
NA	NA	TRBV25-1	TRBJ2-5	CASSDPRRRETQYF	TGTGCCAGCAGTGACCCCAGGAGGAGAGAGACCCAGTACTTC
NA	NA	TRBV4-1	TRBJ2-1	CASSQGPRQDYNEQFF	TGCGCCAGCAGCCAAGGGCCCAGGCAAGATTACAATGAGCAGTTCTTC
TRBD2	NA	TRBV9	TRBJ2-1	CASTSWTSGNNEQFF	TGTGCCAGCACTTCCTGGACTAGCGGAAACAATGAGCAGTTCTTC
NA	NA	TRBV30	TRBJ2-1	CAWSVKSRDEQFF	TGTGCCTGGAGTGTAAAGAGCCGAGATGAGCAGTTCTTC
NA	once	TRBV29-1	TRBJ2-2	CSVDRVGTGELFF	TGCAGCGTTGACCGGGTAGGCACCGGGGAGCTGTTTTTT
TRBD1	once	TRBV19	TRBJ2-7	CASSMKGQGAYEQYF	TGTGCCAGTAGTATGAAAGGACAGGGGGCCTACGAGCAGTACTTC
TRBD2	NA	TRBV28	TRBJ2-4	CASRVGGVQNIQYF	TGTGCCAGCCGTGTCGGGGGGGTTCAGAACATTCAGTACTTC
TRBD2	NA	TRBV7-2	TRBJ2-7	CASSFQTSGIGYEQYF	TGTGCCAGCAGCTTTCAGACTAGCGGGATCGGCTACGAGCAGTACTTC
NA	NA	TRBV27	TRBJ1-1	CASSPGQGWTEAFF	TGTGCCAGCAGTCCCGGCCAGGGGTGGACTGAAGCTTTCTTT
NA	NA	TRBV19	TRBJ1-5	CASQGSGNQPQHF	TGTGCCAGCCAGGGGTCTGGCAATCAGCCCCAGCATTTT
NA	NA	TRBV30	TRBJ1-1	CAWSPPRRTKFEAFF	TGTGCCTGGAGTCCCCCCCGCAGGACTAAATTCGAAGCTTTCTTT
TRBD1	NA	TRBV24-1	TRBJ2-7	CATSRGPREQYF	TGTGCCACCAGTAGGGGGCCAAGGGAGCAGTACTTC
TRBD1	NA	TRBV28	TRBJ2-6	CASGKTGIVSGANVLTF	TGTGCCAGCGGAAAGACAGGGATCGTTTCTGGGGCCAACGTCCTGACTTTC
NA	once	TRBV4-1	TRBJ2-4	CASSQDSGTGGGKNIQYF	TGCGCCAGCAGCCAAGACTCCGGGACTGGGGGTGGCAAAAACATTCAGTACTTC
NA	NA	TRBV10-2	TRBJ1-4	CASSSDSSSWTLFF	TGCGCCAGCAGTTCGGACAGCAGCTCGTGGACACTGTTTTTT
NA	once	TRBV4-1	TRBJ2-7	CASSQAVQGYEQYF	TGCGCCAGCAGCCAAGCCGTACAGGGCTACGAGCAGTACTTC
TRBD2	NA	TRBV19	TRBJ2-1	CASSNAGLAHENEQFF	TGTGCCAGTAGTAACGCCGGACTAGCCCACGAAAATGAGCAGTTCTTC
NA	NA	TRBV14	TRBJ1-2	CASSQDWGSPNYGYTF	TGTGCCAGCAGCCAAGATTGGGGCAGCCCTAACTATGGCTACACCTTC
TRBD1	NA	TRBV13	TRBJ1-1	CASSPPDRGDTEAFF	TGTGCCAGCAGCCCCCCGGACAGGGGAGACACTGAAGCTTTCTTT